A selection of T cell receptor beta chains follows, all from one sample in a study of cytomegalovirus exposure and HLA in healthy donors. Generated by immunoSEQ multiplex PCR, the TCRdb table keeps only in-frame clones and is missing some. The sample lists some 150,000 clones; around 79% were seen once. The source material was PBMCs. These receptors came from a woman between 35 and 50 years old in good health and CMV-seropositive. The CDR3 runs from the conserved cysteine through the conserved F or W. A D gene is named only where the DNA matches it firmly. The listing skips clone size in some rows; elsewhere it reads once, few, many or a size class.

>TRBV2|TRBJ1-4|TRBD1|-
TGTGCCAGCAGTCAACAGGGGCCCACTGAAAAACTGTTTTTT
CASSQQGPTEKLFF
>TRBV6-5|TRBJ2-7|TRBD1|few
TGTGCCAGCAGTCAAAAACCCACAGGGGTGAGAGAGCAGTACTTC
CASSQKPTGVREQYF
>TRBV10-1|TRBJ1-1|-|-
TGCGCCAGCAGCCCCGAGGGACGGGGGACGAACACTGAAGCTTTCTTT
CASSPEGRGTNTEAFF
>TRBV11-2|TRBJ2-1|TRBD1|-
TGTGCCAGCAGCTTAGGACAGGGATTCTACAATGAGCAGTTCTTC
CASSLGQGFYNEQFF
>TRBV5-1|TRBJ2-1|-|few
TGCGCCAGCAGCTCCCAGGGGGGTGAGCAGTTCTTC
CASSSQGGEQFF
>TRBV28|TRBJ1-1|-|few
TGTGCCAGCAGACAGACGAAGGACACTGAAGCTTTCTTT
CASRQTKDTEAFF
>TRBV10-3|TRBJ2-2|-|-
TGTGCCATCATGCGGGGTGGCGGTTACACCGGGGAGCTGTTTTTT
CAIMRGGGYTGELFF
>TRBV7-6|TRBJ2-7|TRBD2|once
TGTGCCAGCAGCTTAGCTAGCGGGGGGACCTACGAGCAGTACTTC
CASSLASGGTYEQYF
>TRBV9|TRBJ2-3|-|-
TGTGCCAGCAGCGTGTTGGACACTTTCACAGATACGCAGTATTTT
CASSVLDTFTDTQYF
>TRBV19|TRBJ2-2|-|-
TGTGCCAGTAGCGTCCGGCGGACCGGGGAGCTGTTTTTT
CASSVRRTGELFF
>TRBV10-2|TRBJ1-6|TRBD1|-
TGCGCCAGCAGAAGCGGGACAGGGAGCTCCTATAATTCACCCCTCCACTTT
CASRSGTGSSYNSPLHF
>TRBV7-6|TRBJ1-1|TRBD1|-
TGTGCCAGCAGCTTAATTCGGAGGGGGCAAGGGTCCGGGGCTTTCTTT
CASSLIRRGQGSGAFF
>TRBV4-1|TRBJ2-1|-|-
TGCGCCAGCAGCCAAGATTCCCTCTTTAATGAGCAGTTCTTC
CASSQDSLFNEQFF
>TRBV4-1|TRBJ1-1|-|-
TGCGCCAGCAGCCAAGATAGGGGGAACACTGAAGCTTTCTTT
CASSQDRGNTEAFF
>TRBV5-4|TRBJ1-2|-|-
TGTGCCAGCAGCTCCGGGAACAGGGCAAACTATGGCTACACCTTC
CASSSGNRANYGYTF
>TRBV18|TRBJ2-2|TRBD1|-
TGTGCCAGCTCACCGGGACAGGGGGCCGGGGAGCTGTTTTTT
CASSPGQGAGELFF
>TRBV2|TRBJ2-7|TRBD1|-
TGTGCCAGCAGCTCACAGGGGGACGAGCAGTACTTC
CASSSQGDEQYF
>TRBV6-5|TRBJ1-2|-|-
TGTGCCAGCAGTTACTCAACAGGGTTCTATGGCTACACCTTC
CASSYSTGFYGYTF
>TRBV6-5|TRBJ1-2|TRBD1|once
TGTGCCAGCAGTCCTCCGACAGGGAACTATGGCTACACCTTC
CASSPPTGNYGYTF
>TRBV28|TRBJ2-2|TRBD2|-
TGTGCCAGCAGAGGGAGCGGGAAGAACACCGGGGAGCTGTTTTTT
CASRGSGKNTGELFF
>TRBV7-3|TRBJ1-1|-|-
TGTGCCAGCAGCCTAAAGCCTAGGGGTGAAGCTTTCTTT
CASSLKPRGEAFF
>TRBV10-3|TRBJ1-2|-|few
TGTGCCATCAGTGAAAATCTCGCCGGGACAAGTGGCTACACCTTC
CAISENLAGTSGYTF
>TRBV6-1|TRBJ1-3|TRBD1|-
TGTGCCAGCAGTTCGGGACAGGGTGGGGGAAACACCATATATTTT
CASSSGQGGGNTIYF
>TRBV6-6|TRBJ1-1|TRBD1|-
TGTGCCAGCAGTTCTAGACAGGGCACTGAAGCTTTCTTT
CASSSRQGTEAFF
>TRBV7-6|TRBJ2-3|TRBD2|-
TGTGCCAGCAGTCCCACTAGCGGGGGGTTTTACACAGATACGCAGTATTTT
CASSPTSGGFYTDTQYF
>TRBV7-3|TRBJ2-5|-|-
TGTGCCAGCAGCTTAGACCCCGGGTCAGAGACCCAGTACTTC
CASSLDPGSETQYF
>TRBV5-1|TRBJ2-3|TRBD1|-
TGCGCCAGCAGCTTGGACAGGGGTACAGATACGCAGTATTTT
CASSLDRGTDTQYF
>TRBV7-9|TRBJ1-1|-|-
TGTGCCAGCAGCCGGGGGGATGTGAACACTGAAGCTTTCTTT
CASSRGDVNTEAFF
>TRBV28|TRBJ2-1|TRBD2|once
TGTGCCAGCAGTCTAGCGGGGGGCTCCTACAATGAGCAGTTCTTC
CASSLAGGSYNEQFF
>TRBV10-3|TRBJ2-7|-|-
TGTGCCACCACCCCCGACAGGACCCTCGAGCAGTACTTC
CATTPDRTLEQYF
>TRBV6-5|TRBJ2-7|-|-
TGTGCCAGCAGGGGTCTAGCGAGGGAGCAGTACTTC
CASRGLAREQYF
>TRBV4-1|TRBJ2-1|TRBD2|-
TGCGCCAGCAGCCAAGGAGCTCTAGCGGGGGGGCCCCATGAGCAGTTCTTC
CASSQGALAGGPHEQFF
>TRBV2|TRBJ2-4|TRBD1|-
TGTGCCAGCAGGGAATCCGGACAGGGTAACATTCAGTACTTC
CASRESGQGNIQYF
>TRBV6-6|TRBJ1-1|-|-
TGTGCCAGCAGTTTACAGGGCATTGAAGCTTTCTTT
CASSLQGIEAFF
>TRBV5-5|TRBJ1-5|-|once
TGTGCCAGCAGCTTGCTGGGCCTCGCACAGCCCCAGCATTTT
CASSLLGLAQPQHF
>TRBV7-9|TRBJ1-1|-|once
TGTGCCAGCAGCTTAGGGGGGGGGACTGAAGCTTTCTTT
CASSLGGGTEAFF
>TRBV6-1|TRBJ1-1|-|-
TGTGCCAGCTCAACAAAACAGGGAAACACTGAAGCTTTCTTT
CASSTKQGNTEAFF
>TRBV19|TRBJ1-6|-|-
TGTGCCAGTAGTATGGGGGCATCTCCCATTTCACCCCTCCACTTT
CASSMGASPISPLHF
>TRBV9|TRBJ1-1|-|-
TGTGCCAGCAGTCCGAGCCTGAACACTGAAGCTTTCTTT
CASSPSLNTEAFF
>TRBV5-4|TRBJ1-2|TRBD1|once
TGTGCCAGCAGCTTTGACAGGGCGAATGGCTACACCTTC
CASSFDRANGYTF
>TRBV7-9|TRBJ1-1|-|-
TGTGCCAGCAGCCGTCGGAACACTGAAGCTTTCTTT
CASSRRNTEAFF
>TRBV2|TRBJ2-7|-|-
TGTGCCAGCGCATCCTCGGCAGGGCGGACCTACGAGCAGTACTTC
CASASSAGRTYEQYF
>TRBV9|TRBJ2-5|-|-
TGTGCCAGCAGCGTAGCCGGAAGGGGCCAAGAGACCCAGTACTTC
CASSVAGRGQETQYF
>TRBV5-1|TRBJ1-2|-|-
TGCGCCAGCAGCTTGGAGACAGTTGGCTACACCTTC
CASSLETVGYTF
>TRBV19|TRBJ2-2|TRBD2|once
TGTGCCAGTAGGGCGGGGGTTCCCACCGGGGAGCTGTTTTTT
CASRAGVPTGELFF
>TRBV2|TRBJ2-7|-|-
TGTGCCAGCAGTGAAGTCAGGGGCTACGAGCAGTACTTC
CASSEVRGYEQYF
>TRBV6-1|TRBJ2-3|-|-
TGTGCCAGCACTAGACCGCAGCGGGATACGCAGTATTTT
CASTRPQRDTQYF
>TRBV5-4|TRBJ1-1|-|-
TGTGCCAGCAGCTTCCTTGACGGGGGCACTGAAGCTTTCTTT
CASSFLDGGTEAFF
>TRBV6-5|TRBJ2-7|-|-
TGTGCCAGCAGTTACGACAGGAACTACGAGCAGTACTTC
CASSYDRNYEQYF
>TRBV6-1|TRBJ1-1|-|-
TGTGCCAGCAGTGAAGCGGGCCCAGGGGCTTTCTTT
CASSEAGPGAFF
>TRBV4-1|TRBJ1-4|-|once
TGCGCCAGCAGCCGGGGGAGGAGGACGTTTACTAATGAAAAACTGTTTTTT
CASSRGRRTFTNEKLFF